These 10 T cell receptor beta chains share one sample of origin, sequenced in a study. The method was immunoSEQ multiplex PCR; TCRdb's version includes in-frame clones alone and lacks a portion of them. The sample includes about 68,000 clones, approximately 92% of them seen just once. The sequenced sample consisted of PBMCs. Receptors originate from a middle-aged man with rheumatoid arthritis.

The chain carries TRBV15 and TRBJ2-5; the D is unclear. The CDR3 loop spans 14 amino acids. Between the trimmed V and J ends, which lost 5 bases and 0 bases, there was a span of 10 bases. Per the germline V gene, CDR1 is LNHNV and CDR2 is YYDKDF (reference sequence). CDR3 DNA sequence: TGTGCCACCAGCTCCGCAGGAAACCAAGAGACCCAGTACTTC. Protein sequence: CATSSAGNQETQYF. The whole variable domain, remainder taken from reference TRBV15 and TRBJ2-5, is DAMVIQNPRYQVTQFGKPVTLSCSQTLNHNVMYWYQQKSSQAPKLLFHYYDKDFNNEADTPDNFQSRRPNTSFCFLDIRSPGLGDTAMYLCATSSAGNQETQYFGPGTRLLVL.

J is TRBJ1-6 and V is TRBV6-5; D not resolved. Germline CDR1 is MNHEY and CDR2 is SVGAGI. The CDR3 runs to 13 residues. V was pared by 2 bases and J by 7 bases, with 6 bases between. CDR3 nucleotide sequence: TGTGCCAGCAGTTACGGGATGAATTCACCCCTCCACTTT. Amino acid sequence: CASSYGMNSPLHF.

This chain links TRBV18 with TRBJ1-2; 9 bases are a match to TRBD1. The CDR3 totals 14 residues. Germline-derived CDR1 and CDR2 are KGHSH and LQKENI. Losses at the gene ends were 5 bases for V and 6 bases for J; bases not matched to a gene: 7. The DNA for the CDR3 is TGTGCCAGCTCAGTCGGACAGGGGTTGAATGGCTACACCTTC. Its protein is CASSVGQGLNGYTF.

The chain has TRBV6-5 and TRBJ2-7; unclear D gene. The germline V gene encodes CDR1 MNHEY and CDR2 SVGAGI. Between the trimmed V and J ends, which lost 5 bases and 1 base, there was a span of 6 bases. The CDR3 spans 12 residues. This CDR3 is CASSPASYEQYF. The CDR3 DNA follows: TGTGCCAGCAGTCCCGCTTCCTACGAGCAGTACTTC.

The V call is TRBV5-1, the J call TRBJ1-2; D uncertain. Per the germline V gene, CDR1 is SGHRS and CDR2 is YFSETQ. Trimming left V 0 bases short and J 4 bases short, with 10 bases between. The CDR3 runs to 14 residues. The CDR3 is CASSLAQQGYGYTF. CDR3 nucleotide sequence: TGCGCCAGCAGCTTGGCCCAGCAAGGCTATGGCTACACCTTC.

This clone was detected once. The V call is TRBV19, the J call TRBJ2-5, with TRBD2 as a possible D gene (5 bases). Trimming pared 6 bases from V and 5 bases from J, leaving 19 bases between. Germline V gives CDR1 LNHDA, CDR2 SQIVND (reference sequence). This CDR3 is 15 amino acids long. CDR3 region: CASRTGPGGSETQYF. CDR3 nucleotides: TGTGCCAGTAGAACCGGGCCCGGCGGGTCGGAGACCCAGTACTTC.

The CDR3 DNA follows: TGCGCCAGCAGCCGACCCTCATACGAGCAGTACTTC. It yields the protein CASSRPSYEQYF. This chain connects TRBV5-1 to TRBJ2-7, with no clear D. This CDR3 contains 12 residues. Trimming left V 4 bases short and J 4 bases short, with 9 bases between. From germline, CDR1 is SGHRS and CDR2 YFSETQ.

The V and J genes are TRBV24-1 and TRBJ2-1; TRBD2 agrees at 11 bases. In germline, CDR1 is KGHDR, CDR2 SFDVKD. The CDR3 runs 17 residues. Trimming took 0 bases from V and 4 from J; bases not matched to a gene: 4. In DNA form, the CDR3 reads TGTGCCACCAGTGATTTGGGGACTAGCGGACAATACAATGAGCAGTTCTTC. Translated, it gives CATSDLGTSGQYNEQFF.

This clone was observed a few times. The chain joins TRBV5-5 to TRBJ2-3; possibly TRBD2 for D (5 bases). The CDR3 runs to 17 residues. V lost 0 bases and J 1 base, leaving 15 bases between the germline ends. Germline assignment: CDR1 SGHKS and CDR2 YYEKEE (reference sequence). The CDR3 sequence is CASSLASPVSRTDTQYF. The CDR3 DNA is TGTGCCAGCAGCTTGGCTAGCCCGGTTAGTCGCACAGATACGCAGTATTTT.

The chain carries TRBV6-2 or TRBV6-3 and TRBJ1-4; D unclear. The germline V gene has CDR1 MNHEY and CDR2 SVGEGT. V was clipped by 5 bases and J by 2 bases, with 15 bases between them. The CDR3 is 16 amino acids. The DNA of the CDR3 is TGTGCCAGCAGTACCGCCGGAGCGGTGACTAATGAAAAACTGTTTTTT. Its translation: CASSTAGAVTNEKLFF.